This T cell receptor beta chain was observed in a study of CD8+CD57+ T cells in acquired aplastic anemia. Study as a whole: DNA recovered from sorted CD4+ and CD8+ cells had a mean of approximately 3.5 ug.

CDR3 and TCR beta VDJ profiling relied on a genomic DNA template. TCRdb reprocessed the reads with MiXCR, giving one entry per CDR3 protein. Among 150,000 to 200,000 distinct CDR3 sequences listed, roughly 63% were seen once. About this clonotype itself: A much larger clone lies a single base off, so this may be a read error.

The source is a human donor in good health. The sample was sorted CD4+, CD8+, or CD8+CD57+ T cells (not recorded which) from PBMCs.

This CDR3 is CAGSDRATIQETQYF. As DNA, the CDR3 is TGTGCCGGCAGCGACAGGGCAACTATCCAAGAGACCCAGTACTTC. V and J are TRBV3-1 and TRBJ2-5; TRBD1 aligns across 7 bases. Germline V gives CDR1 LGHDT, CDR2 YNNKEL (reference sequence). This CDR3 region has 15 residues.